A single T cell receptor beta chain is shown here with its context. The antigen is not known. The sample is drawn from a study of beta chain features in type 1 diabetes. Study-wide points: Shorter TCRB CDR3s, moderately but significantly so, marked every one of the four CD4+ subsets in Type 1 diabetes patients. Within the patient group, naive, central memory and Treg TCRB repertoires appeared more similar to each other than within healthy donors.

Sorting that relied on CD45RO/CCR7/CD25/CD127/CD95/CD27 yielded CD4+ naive, central memory, regulatory and stem cell-like memory cells. What was sequenced were expressed TCRB transcripts, since all of the isolated RNA had been reverse transcribed. This table comes from immunoSEQ multiplex PCR, and its TCRdb copy is limited to in-frame clones, with some not included. This repertoire shows 240,000 or so clones, about a fifth found once; its top ten account for 0.028%. Germline V lookup: CDR1 GTSNPN, CDR2 SVGIG (reference sequence). Trimming removed 2 bases at V and 11 bases at J, with 16 bases between. The length of the CDR3 is 13 residues.

The chain recombines TRBV30 with TRBJ1-5; D is perhaps TRBD1 (5 bases). This sequence was found in a woman between 40 and 55 years old with type 1 diabetes. Sequences were obtained from naive CD4+ T cells from blood. The CDR3 is CAWSIQGPQAQHF. The CDR3 nucleotides read TGTGCCTGGAGTATTCAGGGTCCGCAGGCCCAGCATTTT.